Listed here is a single T cell receptor (beta chain). Its specificity is not known. The data belong to a study of identical twins. General observations from the study: Low generation probability was overrepresented in out-of-frame alpha sequences shared by twins. The more abundant beta clonotypes in cord blood had fewer insertions, and memory repertoires did not show this.

V trimming: 3 bases; J trimming: 4 bases; junction bases outside the gene matches: 5. Looked up from germline, CDR1 is SGHTA and CDR2 is FQGTGA. The CDR3 is 15 residues long. TCRdb re-called the 5' RACE reads with MiXCR, one entry per CDR3 protein. The data hold hundreds of thousands of distinct CDR3 sequences, with more than 6.5% observed a single time. These sequences were also reported in another study, on yellow fever vaccine responses in identical twins.

The sequence derives from a woman aged 18-29 years in good health. The chain uses TRBV7-3 and TRBJ2-5; 10 bases are shared with TRBD1. The specimen sequenced was PBMCs. CDR3 amino acids: CASSLGQGHPETQYF. The CDR3 nucleotides read TGTGCCAGCAGCTTGGGACAGGGGCACCCAGAGACCCAGTACTTC.